Presented here are 12 T cell receptor beta chains from one specimen sequenced in a study of CD8 T cells in ankylosing spondylitis. TCRdb reprocessed the 5' RACE reads via MiXCR and lists one record per CDR3 protein. The table has 130,000 or so distinct CDR3 sequences, over 9.5% seen once. Sample: blood, either unsorted or a sorted T cell fraction (not recorded which). These TCRs come from a female donor with ankylosing spondylitis or in good health (not recorded which).

This clonotype was recorded at least ten times. The junction shows a germline mismatch at one end, possibly a read error. The genes are TRBV12-3 or TRBV12-4 and TRBJ1-1; D gene ambiguous. The CDR3 consists of 12 residues. CDR3 nucleotide sequence: TGTGCCAGCAGTGAGGGCCCCGGCTGGCTATGGTTT. This encodes CASSEGPGWLWF.

At least ten counts were recorded for this clonotype. The chain has TRBV6-1 and TRBJ2-6; possible D gene TRBD1, 5 bases. Deletions cut 8 bases from V and 0 bases from J, with 11 bases between. This CDR3 has 15 residues. Germline V lookup: CDR1 MNHNS, CDR2 SASEGT. CDR3 bases: TGTGCCAGCTTCTCAGGGTTCTCTGGGGCCAACGTCCTGACTTTC. It codes for CASFSGFSGANVLTF.

This clonotype was recorded at least ten times. The V call is TRBV20-1, the J call TRBJ2-3, with 12 bases that match TRBD2. Trimming took 8 bases from V and 6 from J; bases not matched to a gene: 9. This CDR3 region has 14 residues. The germline V gene encodes CDR1 DFQATT and CDR2 SNEGSKA (reference sequence). This CDR3 reads CSQQTSGSEDTQYF. The CDR3 nucleotides are TGCAGTCAGCAGACTAGCGGGAGTGAGGATACGCAGTATTTT.

Many counts were recorded for this clonotype. The chain employs TRBV5-1 and TRBJ2-3, with D maybe TRBD2 (5 bases). The germline gives CDR1 SGHRS, CDR2 YFSETQ. The CDR3 is made up of 15 amino acids. V was shortened by 1 base and J by 7 bases, with 16 bases between the two germline ends. CDR3 nucleotide sequence: TGCGCCAGCAGCTTGACCCAGCCGGGGTCAAATACGCAGTATTTT. Protein product: CASSLTQPGSNTQYF.

This clonotype was detected once. The V gene is TRBV30, the J gene TRBJ1-1; D might be TRBD1 (5 bases). The V gene lost 4 bases and the J gene lost 4 bases, with 16 bases spanning the gap. The CDR3 runs to 14 residues. Germline V gene sequence: CDR1 GTSNPN, CDR2 SVGIG (reference sequence). The CDR3 reads CAWIWDGAITEAFF. CDR3 DNA sequence: TGTGCCTGGATATGGGACGGGGCCATCACTGAAGCTTTCTTT.

This clonotype has at least ten counts. CDR3 sequence reads: CASSKGLYTEAFF. DNA for the CDR3: TGTGCCAGCTCGAAGGGGTTGTACACTGAAGCTTTCTTT. The rearrangement uses TRBV18 and TRBJ1-1; TRBD1 might be the D (5 bases). Germline lookup yields CDR1 KGHSH and CDR2 LQKENI. The CDR3 totals 13 residues. V was cut by 6 bases and J by 3 bases, with 11 bases left in between.

In its sample, this clonotype was seen many times. The CDR3 loop is CASSLGLPQHF. CDR3 sequence (DNA): TGTGCCAGCAGTTTAGGTCTGCCCCAGCATTTT. The gene calls are TRBV12-3 or TRBV12-4 and TRBJ1-5; D is undetermined. Trimming left V 1 base short and J 9 bases short, with 4 bases between. The CDR3 consists of 11 residues.

This clonotype was counted many times. The V call is TRBV20-1, the J call TRBJ1-2; D perhaps matches TRBD1 (6 bases). Germline loops: CDR1 DFQATT, CDR2 SNEGSKA (reference sequence). CDR3 size: 17 residues. V lost 0 bases and J lost 4, with 21 bases in between. This CDR3 is CSARDPNLGGPLYGYTF. CDR3 nucleotide sequence: TGCAGTGCTAGAGATCCGAACTTGGGGGGCCCCCTCTATGGCTACACCTTC.

This clonotype was counted a few times. The genes are TRBV3-1 and TRBJ1-1; no clear D. Between the trimmed V and J ends, which lost 0 bases and 6 bases, there was a span of 14 bases. CDR1 and CDR2 (germline): LGHDT, YNNKEL (reference sequence). CDR3 size: 15 residues. As DNA, the CDR3 is TGTGCCAGCAGCCAAGACCCGGGGTTGGGTGCTGAAGCTTTCTTT. It is translated as CASSQDPGLGAEAFF.

This clonotype was picked up many times. The V call is TRBV9, the J call TRBJ2-7; 7 nucleotides align to TRBD2. This CDR3 has 13 amino acids. Germline CDR1 reads SGDLS; CDR2 reads YYNGEE. V gave up 3 bases and J gave up 5 bases; unmatched junction bases: 5. CDR3 amino acids: CASSAAGGNEQYF. The CDR3 nucleotides read TGTGCCAGCAGCGCCGCCGGGGGGAACGAGCAGTACTTC.

In its sample, this clonotype was seen a few times. V usage is TRBV5-1 and J usage is TRBJ2-7; D possibly corresponds to TRBD2 (5 bases). The CDR3 sequence is 14 residues long. Germline V CDR1 and CDR2: SGHRS, YFSETQ. Trimming stripped 5 bases from V and 2 bases from J, with 14 bases between. The CDR3, as DNA: TGCGCCAGCAGACTAGAGGACCTAACCTACGAGCAGTACTTC. As protein: CASRLEDLTYEQYF. Using reference TRBV5-1 and TRBJ2-7 for the parts outside the CDR3, the full variable domain is KAGVTQTPRYLIKTRGQQVTLSCSPISGHRSVSWYQQTPGQGLQFLFEYFSETQRNKGNFPGRFSGRQFSNSRSEMNVSTLELGDSALYLCASRLEDLTYEQYFGPGTRLTVT.

This clonotype has just a few counts. The chain carries TRBV7-6 and TRBJ1-1; D is unresolved. V dropped 7 bases and J dropped 0 bases, with 15 bases sitting between them. This CDR3 region has 15 residues. Germline V gives CDR1 SGHVS, CDR2 FNYEAQ. CDR3 DNA: TGTGCCAGCAACAAGATCGGACGGTTGAACACTGAAGCTTTCTTT. Its translation: CASNKIGRLNTEAFF.